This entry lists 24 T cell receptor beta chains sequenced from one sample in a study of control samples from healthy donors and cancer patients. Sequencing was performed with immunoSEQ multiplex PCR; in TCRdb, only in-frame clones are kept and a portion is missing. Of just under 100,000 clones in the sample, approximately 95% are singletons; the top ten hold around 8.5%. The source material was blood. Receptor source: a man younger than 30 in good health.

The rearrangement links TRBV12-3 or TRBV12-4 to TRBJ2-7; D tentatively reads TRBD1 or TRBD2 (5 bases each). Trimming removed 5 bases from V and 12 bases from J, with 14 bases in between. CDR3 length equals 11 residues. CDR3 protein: CASSGDLHAYF. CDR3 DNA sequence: TGTGCCAGCAGTGGGGACCTCCACGCGTACTTC.

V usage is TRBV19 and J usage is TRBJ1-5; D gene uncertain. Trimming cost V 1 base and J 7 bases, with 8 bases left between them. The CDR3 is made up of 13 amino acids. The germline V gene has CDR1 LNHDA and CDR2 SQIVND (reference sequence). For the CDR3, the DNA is TGTGCCAGTAGTATAGCCGTATGGCAGCCCCAGCATTTT. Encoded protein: CASSIAVWQPQHF.

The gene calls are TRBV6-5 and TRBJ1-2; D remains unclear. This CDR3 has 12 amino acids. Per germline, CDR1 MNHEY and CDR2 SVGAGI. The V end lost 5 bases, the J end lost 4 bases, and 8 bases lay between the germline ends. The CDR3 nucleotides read TGTGCCAGCAGTCCCCGAGGCTATGGCTACACCTTC. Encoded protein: CASSPRGYGYTF.

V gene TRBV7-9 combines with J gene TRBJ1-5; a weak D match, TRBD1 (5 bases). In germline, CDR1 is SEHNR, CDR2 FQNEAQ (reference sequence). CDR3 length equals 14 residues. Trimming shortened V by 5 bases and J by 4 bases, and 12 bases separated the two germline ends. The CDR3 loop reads CASSQMGGNQPQHF. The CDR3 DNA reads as TGTGCCAGCAGCCAGATGGGGGGAAATCAGCCCCAGCATTTT.

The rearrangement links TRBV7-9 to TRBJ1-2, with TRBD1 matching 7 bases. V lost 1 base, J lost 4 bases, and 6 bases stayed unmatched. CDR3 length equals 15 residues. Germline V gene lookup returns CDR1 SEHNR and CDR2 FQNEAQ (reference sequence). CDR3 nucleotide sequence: TGTGCCAGCAGCTTAGGGACAGGAGGTGGCTATGGCTACACCTTC. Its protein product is CASSLGTGGGYGYTF.

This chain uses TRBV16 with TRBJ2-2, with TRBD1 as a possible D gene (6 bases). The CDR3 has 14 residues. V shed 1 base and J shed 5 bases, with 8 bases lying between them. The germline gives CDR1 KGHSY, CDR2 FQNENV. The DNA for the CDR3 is TGTGCCAGCAGCCAATTCGACAGGACCGGGGAGCTGTTTTTT. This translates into CASSQFDRTGELFF.

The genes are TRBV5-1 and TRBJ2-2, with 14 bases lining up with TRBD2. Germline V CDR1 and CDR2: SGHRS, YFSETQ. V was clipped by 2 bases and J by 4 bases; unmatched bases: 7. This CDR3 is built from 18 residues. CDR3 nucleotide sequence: TGCGCCAGCAGCTTCGGGACTAGCGGGAGAGGGGGCACCGGGGAGCTGTTTTTT. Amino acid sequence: CASSFGTSGRGGTGELFF.

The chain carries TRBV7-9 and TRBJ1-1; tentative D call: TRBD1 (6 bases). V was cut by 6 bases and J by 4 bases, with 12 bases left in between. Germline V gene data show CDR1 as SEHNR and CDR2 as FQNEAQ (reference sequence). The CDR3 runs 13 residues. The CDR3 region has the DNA TGTGCCAGCAGACCGACAGGTTCCACTGAAGCTTTCTTT. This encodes CASRPTGSTEAFF.

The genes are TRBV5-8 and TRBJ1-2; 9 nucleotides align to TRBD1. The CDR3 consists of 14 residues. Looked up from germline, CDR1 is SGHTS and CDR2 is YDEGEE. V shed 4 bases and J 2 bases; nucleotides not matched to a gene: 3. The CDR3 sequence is CASSRGQGNYGYTF. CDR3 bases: TGTGCCAGCAGCAGGGGACAGGGCAACTATGGCTACACCTTC. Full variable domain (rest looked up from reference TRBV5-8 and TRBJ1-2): EAGVTQSPTHLIKTRGQQATLRCSPISGHTSVYWYQQALGLGLQFLLWYDEGEERNRGNFPPRFSGRQFPNYSSELNVNALELEDSALYLCASSRGQGNYGYTFGSGTRLTVV.

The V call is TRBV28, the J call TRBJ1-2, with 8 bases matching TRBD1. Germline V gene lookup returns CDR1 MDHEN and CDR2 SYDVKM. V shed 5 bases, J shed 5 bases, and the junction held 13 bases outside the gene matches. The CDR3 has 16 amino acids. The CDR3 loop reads CASSAHRAGGPYGYTF. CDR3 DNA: TGTGCCAGCAGTGCACACCGTGCAGGGGGCCCGTATGGCTACACCTTC.

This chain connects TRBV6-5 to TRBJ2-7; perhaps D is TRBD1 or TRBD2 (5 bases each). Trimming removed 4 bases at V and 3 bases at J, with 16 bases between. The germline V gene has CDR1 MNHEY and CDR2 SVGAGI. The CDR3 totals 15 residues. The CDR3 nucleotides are TGTGCCAGCAGTTTTGATCCGGGACGGAGCTACGAGCAGTACTTC. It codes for CASSFDPGRSYEQYF.

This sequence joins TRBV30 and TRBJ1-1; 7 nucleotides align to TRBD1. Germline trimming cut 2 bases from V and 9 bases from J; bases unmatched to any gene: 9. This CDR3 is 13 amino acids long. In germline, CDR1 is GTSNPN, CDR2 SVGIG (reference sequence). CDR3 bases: TGTGCCTGGAGTATAAGGGGACAGAGGCAAGCTTTCTTT. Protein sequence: CAWSIRGQRQAFF.

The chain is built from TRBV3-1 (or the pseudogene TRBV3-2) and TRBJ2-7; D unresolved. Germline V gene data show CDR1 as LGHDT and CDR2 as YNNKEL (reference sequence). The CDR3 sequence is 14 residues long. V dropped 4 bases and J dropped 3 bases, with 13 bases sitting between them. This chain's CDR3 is CASSPDLGNYEQYF. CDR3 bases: TGTGCCAGCAGCCCCGACTTGGGGAACTACGAGCAGTACTTC.

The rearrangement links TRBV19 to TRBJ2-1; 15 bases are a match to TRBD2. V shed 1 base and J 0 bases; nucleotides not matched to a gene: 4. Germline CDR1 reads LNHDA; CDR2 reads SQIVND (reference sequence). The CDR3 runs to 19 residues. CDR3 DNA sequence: TGTGCCAGTAGTATAGTAGGACTAGCGGGGGGGAGCTCCTACAATGAGCAGTTCTTC. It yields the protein CASSIVGLAGGSSYNEQFF. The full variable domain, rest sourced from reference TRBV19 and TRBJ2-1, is DGGITQSPKYLFRKEGQNVTLSCEQNLNHDAMYWYRQDPGQGLRLIYYSQIVNDFQKGDIAEGYSVSREKKESFPLTVTSAQKNPTAFYLCASSIVGLAGGSSYNEQFFGPGTRLTVL.

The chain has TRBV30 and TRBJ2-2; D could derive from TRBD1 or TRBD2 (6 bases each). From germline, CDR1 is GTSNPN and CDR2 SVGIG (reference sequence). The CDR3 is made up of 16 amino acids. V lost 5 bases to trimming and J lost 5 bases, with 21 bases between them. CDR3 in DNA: TGTGCCTGGGGGGGCGGAGGGATAATAAGGACCGGGGAGCTGTTTTTT. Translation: CAWGGGGIIRTGELFF.

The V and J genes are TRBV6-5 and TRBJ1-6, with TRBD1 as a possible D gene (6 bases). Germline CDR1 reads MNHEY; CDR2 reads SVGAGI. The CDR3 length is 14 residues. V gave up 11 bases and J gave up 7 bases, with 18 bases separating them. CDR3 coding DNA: TGTGCCGGTCTAGGGGGGGGTGAAAATTCACCCCTCCACTTT. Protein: CAGLGGGENSPLHF.

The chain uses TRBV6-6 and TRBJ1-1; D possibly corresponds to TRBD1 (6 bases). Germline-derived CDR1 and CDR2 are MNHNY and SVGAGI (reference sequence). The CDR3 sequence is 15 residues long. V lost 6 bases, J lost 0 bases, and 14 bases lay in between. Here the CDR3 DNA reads TGTGCCAGCAGCTCATTAACAGGGATGAACACTGAAGCTTTCTTT. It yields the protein CASSSLTGMNTEAFF.

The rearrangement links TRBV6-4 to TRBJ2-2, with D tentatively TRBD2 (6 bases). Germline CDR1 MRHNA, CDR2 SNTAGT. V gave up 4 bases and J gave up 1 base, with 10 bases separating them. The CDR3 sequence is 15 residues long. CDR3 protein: CASSAAGKNTGELFF. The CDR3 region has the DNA TGTGCCAGCAGTGCGGCGGGGAAGAACACCGGGGAGCTGTTTTTT.

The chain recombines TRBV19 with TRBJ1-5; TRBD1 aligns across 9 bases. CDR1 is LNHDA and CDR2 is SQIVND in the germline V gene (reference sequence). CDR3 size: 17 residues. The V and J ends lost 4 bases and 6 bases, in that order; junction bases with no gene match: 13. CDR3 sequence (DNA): TGTGCCAGTAGTACCACACGGGACAGGGTTTTCAGTCAGCCCCAGCATTTT. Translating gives CASSTTRDRVFSQPQHF. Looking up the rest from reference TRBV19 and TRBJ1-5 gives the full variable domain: DGGITQSPKYLFRKEGQNVTLSCEQNLNHDAMYWYRQDPGQGLRLIYYSQIVNDFQKGDIAEGYSVSREKKESFPLTVTSAQKNPTAFYLCASSTTRDRVFSQPQHFGDGTRLSIL.

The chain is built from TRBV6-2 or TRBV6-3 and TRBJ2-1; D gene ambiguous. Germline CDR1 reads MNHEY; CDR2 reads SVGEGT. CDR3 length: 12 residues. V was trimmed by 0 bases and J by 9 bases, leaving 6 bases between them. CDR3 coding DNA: TGTGCCAGCAGTTACTCGCGGCGTGAGCAGTTCTTC. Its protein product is CASSYSRREQFF.

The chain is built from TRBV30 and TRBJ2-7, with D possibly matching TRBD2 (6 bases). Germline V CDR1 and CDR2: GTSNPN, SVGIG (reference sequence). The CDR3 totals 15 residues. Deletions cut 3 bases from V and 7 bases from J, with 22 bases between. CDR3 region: CAWSWWLASPGEQYF. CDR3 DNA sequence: TGTGCCTGGAGCTGGTGGCTAGCGTCCCCGGGAGAGCAGTACTTC.

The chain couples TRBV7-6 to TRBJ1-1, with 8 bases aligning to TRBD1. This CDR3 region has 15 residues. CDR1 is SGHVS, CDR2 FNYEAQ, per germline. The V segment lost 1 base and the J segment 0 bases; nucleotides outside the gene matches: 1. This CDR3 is CASSLGTGLNTEAFF. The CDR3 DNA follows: TGTGCCAGCAGCTTAGGGACAGGGTTGAACACTGAAGCTTTCTTT.

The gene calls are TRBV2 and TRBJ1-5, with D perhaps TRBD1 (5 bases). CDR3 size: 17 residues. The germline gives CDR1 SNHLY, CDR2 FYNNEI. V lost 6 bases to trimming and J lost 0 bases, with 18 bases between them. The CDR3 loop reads CASRRDRGGYSNQPQHF. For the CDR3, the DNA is TGTGCCAGCAGGAGGGACCGTGGTGGGTATAGCAATCAGCCCCAGCATTTT.

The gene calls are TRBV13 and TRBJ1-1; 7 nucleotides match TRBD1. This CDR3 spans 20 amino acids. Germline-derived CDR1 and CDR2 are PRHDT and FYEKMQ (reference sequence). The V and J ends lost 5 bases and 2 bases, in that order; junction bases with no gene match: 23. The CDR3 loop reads CASSLYVHRDSGVLNTEAFF. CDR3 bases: TGTGCCAGCAGCCTTTATGTCCACCGGGACAGCGGAGTTCTTAACACTGAAGCTTTCTTT.